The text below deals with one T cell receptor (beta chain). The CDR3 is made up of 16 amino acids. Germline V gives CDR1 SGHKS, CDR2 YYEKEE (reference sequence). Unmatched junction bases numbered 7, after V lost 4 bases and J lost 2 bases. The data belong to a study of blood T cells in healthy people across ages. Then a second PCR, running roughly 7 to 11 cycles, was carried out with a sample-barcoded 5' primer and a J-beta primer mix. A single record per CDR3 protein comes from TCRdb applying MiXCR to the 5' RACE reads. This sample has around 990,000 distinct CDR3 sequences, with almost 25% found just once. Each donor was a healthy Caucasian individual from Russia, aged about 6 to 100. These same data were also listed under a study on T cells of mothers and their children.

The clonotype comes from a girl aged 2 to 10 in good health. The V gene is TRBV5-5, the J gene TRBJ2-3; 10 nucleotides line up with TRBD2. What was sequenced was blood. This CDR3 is CASSGQGLAFTDTQYF. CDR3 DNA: TGTGCCAGCAGCGGTCAGGGACTAGCGTTCACAGATACGCAGTATTTT.